The 12 T cell receptor beta chains below come from one sample, sequenced in a study of blood T cell repertoires in COVID-19. The protocol was immunoSEQ multiplex PCR, while the TCRdb copy is restricted to in-frame clones and leaves out a portion. This sample has some 250,000 clones, with more than 75% found just once. The sample was peripheral blood. The receptors come from a woman in her sixties or seventies with COVID-19, enrolled during active disease.

The rearrangement uses TRBV30 and TRBJ2-7, with D maybe TRBD1 (5 bases). Trimming removed 4 bases from V and 1 base from J, with 8 bases in between. There are 12 residues in the CDR3. CDR1 GTSNPN and CDR2 SVGIG come from the germline V gene (reference sequence). The CDR3 is CAWKGLSYEQYF. The CDR3 region has the DNA TGTGCCTGGAAGGGGTTGTCCTACGAGCAGTACTTC. Full variable domain (remainder filled in from reference TRBV30 and TRBJ2-7): SQTIHQWPATLVQPVGSPLSLECTVEGTSNPNLYWYRQAAGRGLQLLFYSVGIGQISSEVPQNLSASRPQDRQFILSSKKLLLSDSGFYLCAWKGLSYEQYFGPGTRLTVT.

The rearrangement links TRBV6-5 to TRBJ2-1, with TRBD2 as a possible D gene (6 bases). The V and J ends lost 2 bases and 5 bases respectively, with 13 bases between them. Germline V CDR1 and CDR2: MNHEY, SVGAGI. The CDR3 sequence is 15 residues long. CDR3: CASSYGGRGHNEQFF. Written as DNA, the CDR3 is TGTGCCAGCAGTTACGGGGGGAGAGGCCACAATGAGCAGTTCTTC.

This clone was seen only once. The chain joins TRBV6-1 to TRBJ1-1; no clear D. The germline V gene encodes CDR1 MNHNS and CDR2 SASEGT. This CDR3 has 16 residues. Trimming left V 4 bases short and J 0 bases short, with 15 bases between. This CDR3 is CASSGGLGSLNTEAFF. CDR3 nucleotides: TGTGCCAGCAGTGGAGGATTAGGTAGCCTGAACACTGAAGCTTTCTTT.

This clone was counted a few times. This chain joins TRBV6-5 and TRBJ2-7, with TRBD1 matching over 8 bases. This CDR3 has 13 residues. J gave up 0 bases and V 10 bases, and 5 bases lay outside the gene matches. CDR1 MNHEY and CDR2 SVGAGI come from the germline V gene. Written as DNA, the CDR3 is TGTGCCACCGGACAGGGAAGCTCCTACGAGCAGTACTTC. Translating it yields CATGQGSSYEQYF.

The V call is TRBV19, the J call TRBJ2-4; D uncertain. Germline V gene data show CDR1 as LNHDA and CDR2 as SQIVND (reference sequence). This CDR3 spans 13 amino acids. V lost 5 bases and J lost 8, with 13 bases in between. CDR3 residues: CASSPSGTDIQYF. CDR3 sequence (DNA): TGTGCCAGTAGTCCCTCTGGCACCGACATTCAGTACTTC.

The chain combines TRBV3-1 (or the pseudogene TRBV3-2) with TRBJ1-1; TRBD1 matches at 8 bases. Germline CDR1 and CDR2: LGHDT and YNNKEL (reference sequence). CDR3 length: 15 residues. V dropped 4 bases and J dropped 5; count of bases not matched to a gene: 9. CDR3: CASSRGAGGETEAFF. As DNA, the CDR3 is TGTGCCAGCAGCCGGGGGGCAGGGGGCGAGACTGAAGCTTTCTTT.

The CDR3 loop is CASSQDARVLSYGYTF. The CDR3 DNA reads TGCGCCAGCAGCCAAGATGCCAGGGTCTTATCCTATGGCTACACCTTC. The chain links TRBV4-3 to TRBJ1-2, with a possible D match to TRBD1 (5 bases). Trimming cost V 0 bases and J 4 bases, with 15 bases left between them. CDR3 length: 16 residues. Germline lookup yields CDR1 LGHNA and CDR2 YSLEER.

In regard to this clone: The junction differs from germline at one of its ends, possibly a read error. This chain uses TRBV6-1 with TRBJ2-7; D gene unclear. The germline gives CDR1 MNHNS, CDR2 SASEGT. This CDR3 is built from 10 residues. Here the CDR3 DNA reads TGTGCCAGCAGTGAAGGAACCCCGAGGTGG. It yields the protein CASSEGTPRW.

In this sample, this clone turned up once. This chain joins TRBV29-1 and TRBJ2-7, with D perhaps TRBD2 (6 bases). The CDR3 runs 12 residues. Germline assignment: CDR1 SQVTM and CDR2 ANQGSEA. The V and J ends lost 3 bases and 3 bases respectively, with 9 bases between them. The chain's CDR3 is CSVEVSGYEQYF. In nucleotides, the CDR3 is TGCAGCGTTGAGGTTAGCGGCTACGAGCAGTACTTC.

The genes are TRBV24-1 and TRBJ2-1; 10 bases are shared with TRBD2. The germline CDR1 and CDR2 sequences are KGHDR and SFDVKD. The CDR3 runs to 15 residues. J lost 9 bases, V lost 7 bases, and 11 bases had no gene match. The CDR3 sequence is CATSRGSGRAPEQFF. As DNA, the CDR3 is TGTGCCACCAGCAGGGGAAGCGGGAGGGCCCCTGAGCAGTTCTTC.

The chain uses TRBV5-5 and TRBJ2-2; unclear D gene. CDR1 and CDR2 from the germline V gene are SGHKS and YYEKEE (reference sequence). The CDR3 totals 15 residues. Trimming took off 0 bases at V and 0 bases at J, with 6 bases between the two ends. The CDR3 spells CASSLVHANTGELFF. CDR3 nucleotides: TGTGCCAGCAGCTTGGTACACGCGAACACCGGGGAGCTGTTTTTT.

The gene calls are TRBV11-2 and TRBJ1-2, with 8 bases fitting TRBD1. Germline CDR1 and CDR2: SGHAT and FQNNGV. This CDR3 is 16 amino acids long. V dropped 1 base and J dropped 3; count of bases not matched to a gene: 7. The CDR3 DNA reads TGTGCCAGCAGCTTAGTGGCAGGGGGCGCGGACTATGGCTACACCTTC. Its translation: CASSLVAGGADYGYTF. Based on the CDR3 plus reference TRBV11-2 and TRBJ1-2, the full variable domain is EAGVAQSPRYKIIEKRQSVAFWCNPISGHATLYWYQQILGQGPKLLIQFQNNGVVDDSQLPKDRFSAERLKGVDSTLKIQPAKLEDSAVYLCASSLVAGGADYGYTFGSGTRLTVV.